Below, one T cell receptor (beta chain) is given with its context. The target antigen is unknown. TCRdb ran MiXCR on the RT-PCR reads and lists one entry per CDR3 protein. The repertoire has around 33,000 distinct CDR3 sequences, 50% to 65% of them found once; the top ten carry about 4.5%. This record belongs to a study of yellow fever vaccine responses in identical twins. The CDR3 is 17 amino acids. The germline gives CDR1 SGHAT, CDR2 FQDESV (reference sequence). The V gene lost 2 bases and the J gene lost 0 bases, with 15 bases spanning the gap. Whole-study results and caveats: A vaccine T cell response that seemed partly convergent and partly personalized was reported in twins.

Material: T cells from blood (PBMCs), unsorted or a sorted subset (not recorded which), obtained before or after yellow fever vaccination (not recorded which). The sequence was collected from a woman between 18 and 30 years old who received the yellow fever vaccine. The V gene is TRBV11-1, the J gene TRBJ2-3; maybe TRBD1 (5 bases). CDR3 region: CASSLIAARTSTDTQYF. The CDR3, as DNA: TGTGCCAGCAGCTTAATAGCTGCACGGACAAGCACAGATACGCAGTATTTT.